The source of this T cell receptor (beta chain) is a study of T cells in Graves' hyperthyroidism and ophthalmopathy. Template material for amplifying TCR beta CDR3 regions consisted of RNA transcripts. RT-PCR in the first round (using the HTBI primer set) targeted the TCR CDR3. TCRdb analysed the multiplex PCR reads with MiXCR anew, one entry per CDR3 protein. The sample lists hundreds of thousands of distinct CDR3 sequences, roughly a third seen once, with around 32% in the top ten. This clonotype was seen more than once but under ten times. V gave up 7 bases and J gave up 5 bases; unmatched junction bases: 10. In germline, CDR1 is MNHEY, CDR2 SVGEGT. This CDR3 comprises 14 residues.

This sequence joins TRBV6-2 or TRBV6-3 and TRBJ1-1; TRBD1 matches at 7 bases. The sample comprised blood. The sequence came from a woman in her thirties or forties with Graves' hyperthyroidism. The CDR3 bases are TGTGCCAGCACAAGACAGGGAGTAAGAACTGAAGCTTTCTTT. This gives the protein CASTRQGVRTEAFF.